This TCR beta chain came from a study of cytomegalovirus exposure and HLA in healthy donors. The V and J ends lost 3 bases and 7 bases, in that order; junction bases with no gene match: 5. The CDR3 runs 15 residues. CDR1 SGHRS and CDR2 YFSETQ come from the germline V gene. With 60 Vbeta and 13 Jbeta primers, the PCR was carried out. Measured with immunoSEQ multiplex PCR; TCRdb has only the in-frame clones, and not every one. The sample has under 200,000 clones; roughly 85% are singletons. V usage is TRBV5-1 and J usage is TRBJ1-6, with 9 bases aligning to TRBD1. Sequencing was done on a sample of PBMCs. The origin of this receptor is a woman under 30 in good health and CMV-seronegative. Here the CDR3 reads CASSYSGTGNSPLHF. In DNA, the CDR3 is TGCGCCAGCAGCTATTCCGGGACAGGGAATTCACCCCTCCACTTT.